This is a list of T cell receptor beta chains from one sample in a study of blood T cell repertoires in COVID-19. Profiled with immunoSEQ multiplex PCR; TCRdb holds only in-frame clones, not every one. Among hundreds of thousands of clones listed, roughly nine tenths were seen once. The sequencing input was PBMCs or T cells enriched from blood (not recorded which). Source of these receptors: a woman aged 50 to 60 in a cohort exposed to, infected with or recovered from COVID-19 (not recorded which). CDR3s include the opening cysteine and the closing phenylalanine or tryptophan. D genes are given only for firm matches. The size of a clone is reported for some rows only, either as once, few or many, or as a class for expanded clones.

d_call j_call clone_size v_call cdr3_nt cdr3_aa
TRBD2 TRBJ2-5 . TRBV11-2 TGTGCCAGCAGCCCTACCTCGGGAGGTGAGACCCAGTACTTC CASSPTSGGETQYF
TRBD1 TRBJ1-2 . TRBV19 TGTGCCAGTAGCCTACAGGGGGCAGTCTATGGCTACACCTTC CASSLQGAVYGYTF
. TRBJ1-5 . TRBV6-5 TGTGCCAGCAGCCTGAGGGGGTCGGGTACTCAGCCCCAGCATTTT CASSLRGSGTQPQHF
. TRBJ2-4 . TRBV18 TGTGCCAGCTCACCCCCCCCCGAGGTAGCCAAAAACATTCAGTACTTC CASSPPPEVAKNIQYF
TRBD2 TRBJ2-1 . TRBV7-9 TGTGCCAGCAGCAGAGCGGGGTCTTCCTACAATGAGCAGTTCTTC CASSRAGSSYNEQFF
. TRBJ1-3 . TRBV5-1 TGCGCCAGCAGCGTAGGGAGCTCTGGAAACACCATATATTTT CASSVGSSGNTIYF
TRBD1 TRBJ1-4 few TRBV6-5 TGTGCCAGCAGTTACCTAGGGGGCTCGGGTGAAAAACTGTTTTTT CASSYLGGSGEKLFF
TRBD1 TRBJ2-7 . TRBV18 TGTGCCAGCTCACGAGGGGGCGACCTGTACGAGCAGTACTTC CASSRGGDLYEQYF
TRBD1 TRBJ2-5 . TRBV7-2 TGTGCCAGCAGCTCCCACGGACAGGCAAAAGAGACCCAGTACTTC CASSSHGQAKETQYF
. TRBJ1-6 . TRBV2 TGTGCCAGCAGTGTCGGGGTTAATTCACCCCTCCACTTT CASSVGVNSPLHF
. TRBJ1-1 . TRBV15 TGTGCCACCAGCAGAATCCGGGACATGAACACTGAAGCTTTCTTT CATSRIRDMNTEAFF
. TRBJ2-7 . TRBV7-6 TGTGCCAGCAGCCGCGGGACCAACTACGAGCAGTACTTC CASSRGTNYEQYF
TRBD2 TRBJ2-3 . TRBV12-3/TRBV12-4 TGTGCCAGCAGTGGCCCGGGGGGTACGCAGTATTTT CASSGPGGTQYF
TRBD1 TRBJ1-5 . TRBV9 TGTGCCAGCAGCGTAGGTGGGACAGACAATCAGCCCCAGCATTTT CASSVGGTDNQPQHF